Each of the 22 T cell receptor beta chains below was sequenced from the same sample in a study of blood T cell repertoires in COVID-19. Here immunoSEQ multiplex PCR was the method, and the copy in TCRdb shows in-frame clones only, minus some. This repertoire shows 90,000 or so clones, approximately 81% found once; its top ten account for 20% to 25%. Sequenced: peripheral blood. These receptors were obtained from an elderly man with active or convalescent COVID-19.

This clone has a handful of counts. This chain connects TRBV27 to TRBJ2-2; 13 positions match TRBD2. CDR1 and CDR2 (germline): MNHEY, SMNVEV (reference sequence). After removal of 2 bases from V and 8 bases from J, the junction contained 8 bases not matched to a gene. This CDR3 comprises 17 residues. CDR3 region: CASSLQGTSGARGELFF. The CDR3 DNA reads as TGTGCCAGCAGTTTACAGGGGACTAGCGGGGCCCGAGGGGAGCTGTTTTTT.

This chain links TRBV19 with TRBJ2-2, with 7 bases fitting TRBD2. Germline values: CDR1 LNHDA, CDR2 SQIVND (reference sequence). This CDR3 is built from 14 residues. With 6 bases clipped from V and 3 bases from J, the junction kept 4 bases outside the gene matches. The CDR3 protein is CASRERGYTGELFF. The CDR3 DNA reads as TGTGCCAGTAGAGAGCGGGGATACACCGGGGAGCTGTTTTTT.

This chain links TRBV6-6 with TRBJ2-2; 7 bases agree with TRBD1. CDR3 length: 13 amino acids. Unmatched junction bases numbered 8, after V lost 8 bases and J lost 8 bases. The germline V gene has CDR1 MNHNY and CDR2 SVGAGI (reference sequence). The DNA for the CDR3 is TGTGCCAGCGGTTCACAGGGGAGTGGGGAGCTGTTTTTT. Translated: CASGSQGSGELFF.

This clone was counted once. The chain employs TRBV7-2 and TRBJ1-3; D is ambiguous. This CDR3 is built from 15 residues. Germline V gives CDR1 SGHTA, CDR2 FQGNSA. V was pared by 5 bases and J by 0 bases, with 11 bases between. CDR3: CASSAEASSGNTIYF. The CDR3 DNA reads as TGTGCCAGCAGCGCGGAGGCGAGCTCTGGAAACACCATATATTTT.

The genes are TRBV5-6 and TRBJ1-1, with D possibly matching TRBD1 (5 bases). The germline CDR1 and CDR2 sequences are SGHDT and YYEEEE. The CDR3 runs 14 residues. Trimming stripped 2 bases from V and 3 bases from J, with 11 bases between. The DNA for the CDR3 is TGTGCCAGCAGCTTCGGCCTAGGGGACACTGAAGCTTTCTTT. Amino acid sequence: CASSFGLGDTEAFF.

The chain uses TRBV3-1 (or the pseudogene TRBV3-2) and TRBJ2-1, with a possible D match to TRBD2 (6 bases). Per germline, CDR1 LGHDT and CDR2 YNNKEL (reference sequence). The CDR3 is made up of 15 amino acids. The V and J ends lost 4 bases and 8 bases respectively, with 18 bases between them. CDR3 residues: CASSRGPAGLDEQFF. DNA of the CDR3: TGTGCCAGCAGCCGCGGACCGGCGGGGTTGGATGAGCAGTTCTTC.

The chain recombines TRBV3-1 (or the pseudogene TRBV3-2) with TRBJ1-4, with a possible D match to TRBD1 (6 bases). The CDR3 length is 15 residues. Trimming pared 1 base from V and 7 bases from J, leaving 13 bases between. Germline-derived CDR1 and CDR2 are LGHDT and YNNKEL (reference sequence). In nucleotides, the CDR3 is TGTGCCAGCAGCCAAGGAAGGGGGTTTGGTGAAAAACTGTTTTTT. Residues: CASSQGRGFGEKLFF.

CDR3 nucleotides: TGTGCCACCAGCAGAGATAGGGGGCAAGGAAACACCATATATTTT. Translating it yields CATSRDRGQGNTIYF. J is TRBJ1-3 and V is TRBV15, with 7 positions matching TRBD1. The CDR3 contains 15 residues. The V gene's germline CDR1 is LNHNV and CDR2 YYDKDF (reference sequence). Trimming removed 0 bases from V and 4 bases from J; junction bases left unmatched: 3.

V gene TRBV18 combines with J gene TRBJ1-5, with 7 positions matching TRBD1. The CDR3 totals 15 residues. Germline assignment: CDR1 KGHSH and CDR2 LQKENI. The ends lost 3 bases at V and 7 bases at J; junction bases unmatched: 9. The CDR3 bases are TGTGCCAGCTCACCTGACAGGGTGGGTGGGCAGCCCCAGCATTTT. It specifies CASSPDRVGGQPQHF.

This clone has only a few counts. The rearrangement uses TRBV21-1 and TRBJ1-2. TRBV21-1 is described as a pseudogene. This CDR3 comprises 11 residues. CDR3: CASSPSSGYTF. CDR3 sequence (DNA): TGTGCCAGCAGCCCCTCGTCTGGCTACACCTTC.

The genes are TRBV18 and TRBJ2-3, with 7 positions matching TRBD1. The germline CDR1 and CDR2 sequences are KGHSH and LQKENI. The CDR3 consists of 13 residues. The trim removed 5 bases at V and 4 bases at J, leaving 3 bases unmatched. The CDR3 DNA sequence: TGTGCCAGCTCATCTGGACAGGCAGATACGCAGTATTTT. Translated: CASSSGQADTQYF.

This chain joins TRBV5-5 and TRBJ2-5; 10 positions match TRBD1. The V segment lost 4 bases and the J segment 7 bases; nucleotides outside the gene matches: 10. The CDR3 spans 15 residues. Per germline, CDR1 SGHKS and CDR2 YYEKEE (reference sequence). CDR3 loop: CASSPHGTGEGTQYF. For the CDR3, the DNA is TGTGCCAGCAGCCCTCACGGGACAGGGGAGGGGACCCAGTACTTC.

The gene calls are TRBV5-6 and TRBJ1-2, with a tentative D call TRBD1 (5 bases). Per the germline V gene, CDR1 is SGHDT and CDR2 is YYEEEE. The CDR3 totals 14 residues. Trimming shortened V by 1 base and J by 4 bases, and 11 bases separated the two germline ends. The CDR3 bases are TGTGCCAGCAGCTTGCCAGGGATCTTCTATGGCTACACCTTC. As protein: CASSLPGIFYGYTF.

The rearrangement links TRBV19 to TRBJ2-6; 8 bases are shared with TRBD1. Germline lookup yields CDR1 LNHDA and CDR2 SQIVND (reference sequence). Trimming took 9 bases from V and 1 from J; bases not matched to a gene: 8. This CDR3 comprises 16 residues. The chain's CDR3 is CASDRTGLSGANVLTF. The CDR3 DNA follows: TGTGCCAGCGACCGGACAGGGTTATCTGGGGCCAACGTCCTGACTTTC.

The chain links TRBV11-3 to TRBJ1-1, with D maybe TRBD1 (6 bases). From germline, CDR1 is SGHNT and CDR2 YENEEA. CDR3 size: 13 residues. Trimming left V 0 bases short and J 6 bases short, with 8 bases between. CDR3 bases: TGTGCCAGCAGCTTAGAGGGGGCGGCTGAAGCTTTCTTT. Translation gives CASSLEGAAEAFF.

This clone appeared once. The rearrangement joins TRBV6-6 to TRBJ1-1, with D maybe TRBD1 (6 bases). The V gene's germline CDR1 is MNHNY and CDR2 SVGAGI (reference sequence). The CDR3 runs 16 residues. V was shortened by 2 bases and J by 0 bases, with 13 bases between the two germline ends. CDR3 DNA: TGTGCCAGCAGTTACCAGCCAGGGGCCCTGAACACTGAAGCTTTCTTT. Encoded protein: CASSYQPGALNTEAFF.

The chain has TRBV2 and TRBJ1-2; 7 bases line up with TRBD1. J was trimmed by 3 bases and V by 7 bases; bases with no gene match: 11. Germline lookup yields CDR1 SNHLY and CDR2 FYNNEI. CDR3 length: 15 residues. CDR3: CASKYPGTADYGYTF. Here the CDR3 DNA reads TGTGCCAGCAAATACCCCGGGACAGCCGACTATGGCTACACCTTC.

A single count supports this clone. The rearrangement uses TRBV3-1 (or the pseudogene TRBV3-2) and TRBJ1-2; weak D call: TRBD1 (6 bases). Looked up from germline, CDR1 is LGHDT and CDR2 is YNNKEL (reference sequence). V was clipped by 4 bases and J by 2 bases, with 11 bases between them. The CDR3 is 14 amino acids. This chain's CDR3 is CASSPRDRNYGYTF. CDR3 in DNA: TGTGCCAGCAGCCCAAGAGACAGGAACTATGGCTACACCTTC.

The V and J genes are TRBV6-5 and TRBJ1-2; D is perhaps TRBD1 (5 bases). CDR1 MNHEY and CDR2 SVGAGI come from the germline V gene. V lost 0 bases to trimming and J lost 4 bases, with 12 bases between them. CDR3 length: 15 amino acids. For the CDR3, the DNA is TGTGCCAGCAGTTACTCGATTCTGGGGCTCTATGGCTACACCTTC. Its translation: CASSYSILGLYGYTF.

V and J are TRBV5-1 and TRBJ2-3; perhaps TRBD2 as D (6 bases). V lost 2 bases and J lost 5, with 15 bases in between. The CDR3 sequence is 15 residues long. The germline V gene has CDR1 SGHRS and CDR2 YFSETQ. CDR3 bases: TGCGCCAGCAGCTTAATCGGAGGGGACCGAGATACGCAGTATTTT. It codes for CASSLIGGDRDTQYF.

V and J are TRBV7-2 and TRBJ2-5, with a possible D match to TRBD2 (6 bases). The CDR3 is made up of 14 amino acids. CDR1 is SGHTA, CDR2 FQGNSA, per germline. The V gene lost 1 base and the J gene lost 5 bases, with 11 bases spanning the gap. CDR3 nucleotides: TGTGCCAGCAGCTTAGTATCCGGGGGTGAGACCCAGTACTTC. It translates to CASSLVSGGETQYF.

In regard to this clone: Other DNA sequences in this sample translate to the same CDR3. This sequence joins TRBV9 and TRBJ1-1, with D possibly being TRBD1 (6 bases). The CDR3 loop spans 13 amino acids. Between the trimmed V and J ends, which lost 2 bases and 3 bases, there was a span of 8 bases. CDR1 is SGDLS and CDR2 is YYNGEE in the germline V gene. CDR3 bases: TGTGCCAGCAGCGTGTCAGGGGACACTGAAGCTTTCTTT. As protein: CASSVSGDTEAFF.